The clone carrying this T cell receptor beta chain was counted many times. Trimming took 1 base from V and 0 from J, leaving 10 bases between them. Looked up from germline, CDR1 is SGHVS and CDR2 is FQNEAQ. The CDR3 runs to 17 residues. These data come from a study of T-cell memory formation after mild COVID-19. 5'RACE primed at constant segments yielded TCR alpha and TCR beta cDNA libraries bearing sample barcodes and UMIs. TCRdb used MiXCR to reprocess the 5' RACE reads, holding one entry per CDR3 protein. The table lists approximately 240,000 distinct CDR3 sequences, about 15% of them singletons. Input material: PBMCs or a T cell subset sorted from them (not recorded which). This TCR was sampled from a man between 18 and 35 years old who had mild COVID-19 (a few samples of this study predate the infection). Cell type and time point are not known. The chain is built from TRBV7-8 and TRBJ1-6; D not resolved. The CDR3 loop is CASSLGALSSYNSPLHF. The CDR3 coding sequence is TGTGCCAGCAGCTTAGGGGCTTTGAGCTCCTATAATTCACCCCTCCACTTT.